This T cell receptor beta chain was sequenced in a study of molecular identifiers for immune sequencing clone quantification. MiXCR, applied by TCRdb to the PCR reads, yields one record per CDR3 protein. There are 38,000 or so distinct CDR3 sequences in the sample; approximately 17% occur only once, and approximately 6.7% lies in the top ten. This clonotype was counted ten times or more. Its specificity is unknown. Sorting isolated naive CD8 T cells as CD8+CD4-CCR7+CD45RA+ events. Germline V CDR1 and CDR2: MDHEN, SYDVKM. This CDR3 spans 14 amino acids. V was trimmed by 7 bases and J by 2 bases, leaving 13 bases between them. Study observations and caveats: Among effectors, clones above 20 RNA copies held over 98% of molecules; among naive cells, under 1%. Underestimation of highly expanded clone sizes could arise where identical TCR molecules share a barcode. Spiked Jurkat TCR RNA equivalent to one cell reportedly surfaced among some 1 million naive cells.

This TCR was sampled from a human donor in good health. Some libraries in this study had Jurkat cell RNA spiked in. V is TRBV28 and J is TRBJ2-3, with D possibly TRBD1 on 5 matching bases. Sequencing was done on a sample of naive CD8+ T cells from blood, with Jurkat cell RNA spiked in. As to subset: FACS-sorted CD8+CD4-CCR7+CD45RA+ naive T cells. The chain's CDR3 is CASNILGATDTQYF. The CDR3, as DNA: TGTGCCAGCAATATATTAGGGGCCACAGATACGCAGTATTTT.